Listed here are 32 T cell receptor beta chains from one sample, sequenced in a study of early T cells in non-severe SARS-CoV-2 infection. Each CDR3 protein gets one entry after TCRdb re-called the 5' RACE reads with MiXCR. The data hold some 45,000 distinct CDR3 sequences, with roughly 7% observed a single time. The material sequenced was whole blood. These receptors all stem from an adult who was a healthcare worker with PCR-confirmed SARS-CoV-2 infection or an uninfected control (not recorded which).

CDR3 protein: CASSGTNYGYTF. The CDR3 region has the DNA TGCGCCAGCAGCGGCACTAACTATGGCTACACCTTC. The V call is TRBV10-2, the J call TRBJ1-2; D gene ambiguous. This CDR3 spans 12 amino acids. The germline gives CDR1 WSHSY, CDR2 SAAADI. Trimming stripped 6 bases from V and 0 bases from J, with 5 bases between.

This clonotype was seen repeatedly, ten times or more. This sequence joins TRBV3-1 and TRBJ2-3; 13 nucleotides line up with TRBD2. Trimming cost V 4 bases and J 3 bases; bases outside gene matches: 16. The CDR3 consists of 20 residues. Germline values: CDR1 LGHDT, CDR2 YNNKEL (reference sequence). CDR3 residues: CASSRLPGLAGSSPTDTQYF. Written as DNA, the CDR3 is TGTGCCAGCAGCCGCCTTCCGGGACTAGCGGGGTCCTCCCCAACAGATACGCAGTATTTT.

The rearrangement links TRBV15 to TRBJ2-2; TRBD2 matches at 8 bases. V was clipped by 7 bases and J by 6 bases; unmatched bases: 10. CDR3 length equals 15 residues. From germline, CDR1 is LNHNV and CDR2 YYDKDF (reference sequence). The CDR3 bases are TGTGCCACCACACCCGGGACTAGTCGGGCCGGGGAGCTGTTTTTT. Its translation: CATTPGTSRAGELFF.

Many counts were recorded for this clonotype. This rearrangement joins TRBV13 to TRBJ2-3, with TRBD2 identical over 10 bases. CDR3 size: 15 residues. With 5 bases clipped from V and 5 bases from J, the junction kept 7 bases outside the gene matches. From germline, CDR1 is PRHDT and CDR2 FYEKMQ (reference sequence). The CDR3 loop is CASSKLAGIRDTQYF. The CDR3 DNA reads as TGTGCCAGCAGCAAACTAGCGGGGATCAGAGATACGCAGTATTTT.

This clonotype was picked up many times. The V call is TRBV19, the J call TRBJ1-2; D gene ambiguous. CDR3 length: 11 residues. V lost 3 bases and J 8 bases, leaving 7 bases between the germline ends. The germline CDR1 and CDR2 sequences are LNHDA and SQIVND (reference sequence). The CDR3 nucleotides are TGTGCCAGTAGTATGTCAAGGGGCTACACCTTC. This encodes CASSMSRGYTF.

This clonotype appeared many times. A junction boundary mismatches the germline segment, possibly from a read error. CDR3 bases: TGCGCCAGCAGAATCATGGTGTCAGTAAGTGATGCCGAGGAGTACTTC. The encoded protein is CASRIMVSVSDAEEYF. The rearrangement uses TRBV5-1 and TRBJ2-7; D is ambiguous. Germline V gives CDR1 SGHRS, CDR2 YFSETQ. This CDR3 has 16 amino acids.

V usage is TRBV7-9 and J usage is TRBJ1-2, with 8 nucleotides matching TRBD1. This CDR3 is built from 17 residues. The junction had 14 bases not matched to a gene; V was cut back by 5 bases and J by 3 bases. Germline CDR1 is SEHNR and CDR2 is FQNEAQ (reference sequence). CDR3 nucleotides: TGTGCCAGCAGCCCCTCTTCCCCGACAGGGGATGACTATGGCTACACCTTC. This sequence encodes CASSPSSPTGDDYGYTF. The full variable domain, in which reference TRBV7-9 and TRBJ1-2 provide the parts outside the CDR3, is DTGVSQNPRHKITKRGQNVTFRCDPISEHNRLYWYRQTLGQGPEFLTYFQNEAQLEKSRLLSDRFSAERPKGSFSTLEIQRTEQGDSAMYLCASSPSSPTGDDYGYTFGSGTRLTVV.

The chain uses TRBV24-1 and TRBJ2-5, with 7 nucleotides matching TRBD1. The CDR3 contains 16 residues. Germline V CDR1 and CDR2: KGHDR, SFDVKD. After removal of 1 base from V and 7 bases from J, the junction contained 11 bases not matched to a gene. CDR3 DNA sequence: TGTGCCACCAGTGATTTCCCCAGGGGGTCCTCGGGGACCCAGTACTTC. Its protein product is CATSDFPRGSSGTQYF.

This clonotype was seen a few times. V usage is TRBV9 and J usage is TRBJ2-7, with a tentative D call TRBD1 (5 bases). CDR1 SGDLS and CDR2 YYNGEE come from the germline V gene. Trimming shortened V by 4 bases and J by 3 bases, and 20 bases separated the two germline ends. The CDR3 is 16 residues long. In nucleotides, the CDR3 is TGTGCCAGCAGCCCTGGGGCCGACACCTCATACTACGAGCAGTACTTC. The encoded protein is CASSPGADTSYYEQYF.

This clonotype was seen repeatedly, ten times or more. The chain uses TRBV7-9 and TRBJ2-3; 7 bases agree with TRBD2. The CDR3 covers 15 residues. The V and J ends lost 5 bases and 0 bases, in that order; junction bases with no gene match: 5. Germline-derived CDR1 and CDR2 are SEHNR and FQNEAQ (reference sequence). CDR3 in amino acids: CASSAPGLSTDTQYF. The CDR3 nucleotides are TGTGCCAGCAGCGCACCGGGACTAAGCACAGATACGCAGTATTTT.

This clonotype has ten or more counts. The chain has TRBV15 and TRBJ2-4; D call uncertain. Germline V lookup: CDR1 LNHNV, CDR2 YYDKDF (reference sequence). The CDR3 length is 15 residues. Trimming pared 0 bases from V and 2 bases from J, leaving 8 bases between. The CDR3 region is CATSRDRGTKNIQYF. The CDR3, as DNA: TGTGCCACCAGCAGAGATCGAGGTACCAAAAACATTCAGTACTTC.

The J gene is TRBJ1-2, the V gene TRBV29-1; D perhaps matches TRBD1 (5 bases). CDR1 SQVTM and CDR2 ANQGSEA come from the germline V gene. CDR3 size: 15 residues. Trimming removed 4 bases at V and 3 bases at J, with 18 bases between. CDR3 in DNA: TGCAGCGTTGTGACTCTTAGGGGAGGGGACTATGGCTACACCTTC. Protein sequence: CSVVTLRGGDYGYTF.

There are a few counts of this clonotype. The junction departs from germline at one end; a sequencing error may be responsible. This chain links TRBV6-1 with TRBJ1-1, with D possibly matching TRBD1 (5 bases). The CDR3 sequence is 14 residues long. Germline V CDR1 and CDR2: MNHNS, SASEGT. The CDR3 DNA follows: TGTGTCAGCCCGGGGCAGGGTGATAAGGCTGAAGCTTTCTTT. Translating gives CVSPGQGDKAEAFF.

The chain links TRBV3-1 to TRBJ2-5, with 8 bases fitting TRBD2. Germline CDR1 LGHDT, CDR2 YNNKEL (reference sequence). With V trimmed by 2 bases and J by 4 bases, 12 bases remained unmatched. This CDR3 spans 17 amino acids. Here the CDR3 DNA reads TGTGCCAGCAGCCAACTATTTGGCGGGGGGACTTCAGAGACCCAGTACTTC. This codes for CASSQLFGGGTSETQYF.

This clonotype was recorded at least ten times. CDR3 sequence: CSASRGGDRNAPQHF. The CDR3 DNA reads TGCAGTGCTAGTAGGGGGGGAGACAGAAACGCGCCCCAGCATTTT. The rearrangement uses TRBV20-1 and TRBJ1-5; TRBD1 is a possible D gene (6 bases). V was trimmed by 3 bases and J by 9 bases, leaving 21 bases between them. The CDR3 sequence is 15 residues long. Per the germline V gene, CDR1 is DFQATT and CDR2 is SNEGSKA (reference sequence).

This chain connects TRBV20-1 to TRBJ2-1; 12 positions match TRBD2. J was trimmed by 8 bases and V by 3 bases; bases with no gene match: 14. The CDR3 is 17 residues long. The germline CDR1 and CDR2 sequences are DFQATT and SNEGSKA (reference sequence). The CDR3 region has the DNA TGCAGTGCTAGGGGGGGACCGGGACTAGCGGGCAAGGATGAGCAGTTCTTC. This translates into CSARGGPGLAGKDEQFF.

This chain connects TRBV28 to TRBJ2-3; possibly TRBD2 for D (5 bases). The CDR3 length is 12 residues. Germline-derived CDR1 and CDR2 are MDHEN and SYDVKM. Trimming took 5 bases from V and 9 from J, leaving 12 bases between them. In nucleotides, the CDR3 is TGTGCCAGCAGTAGTGCGGGCCGAACGCAGTATTTT. Translated, it gives CASSSAGRTQYF. Full variable domain (missing parts from reference TRBV28 and TRBJ2-3): DVKVTQSSRYLVKRTGEKVFLECVQDMDHENMFWYRQDPGLGLRLIYFSYDVKMKEKGDIPEGYSVSREKKERFSLILESASTNQTSMYLCASSSAGRTQYFGPGTRLTVL.

This clonotype came up many times. The CDR3 here is CASRLDGYYGYTF. DNA of the CDR3: TGTGCCAGCAGATTGGACGGATACTATGGCTACACCTTC. The V call is TRBV6-1, the J call TRBJ1-2; no firm D call. The CDR3 is 13 amino acids. V shed 6 bases and J shed 3 bases, with 11 bases lying between them. CDR1 is MNHNS and CDR2 is SASEGT in the germline V gene.

This clonotype was seen at least ten times. This sequence joins TRBV9 and TRBJ2-3; D tentatively fits TRBD1 or TRBD2 (5 bases each). Trimming left V 3 bases short and J 0 bases short, with 11 bases between. The CDR3 runs 15 residues. Per germline, CDR1 SGDLS and CDR2 YYNGEE. The CDR3 coding sequence is TGTGCCAGCAGCGCCAGGGAGTATAGCACAGATACGCAGTATTTT. It is translated as CASSAREYSTDTQYF. The whole variable domain, filled in from reference TRBV9 and TRBJ2-3, reads DSGVTQTPKHLITATGQRVTLRCSPRSGDLSVYWYQQSLDQGLQFLIQYYNGEERAKGNILERFSAQQFPDLHSELNLSSLELGDSALYFCASSAREYSTDTQYFGPGTRLTVL.

V gene TRBV20-1 combines with J gene TRBJ2-1; D is possibly TRBD1 (5 bases). Germline V gene sequence: CDR1 DFQATT, CDR2 SNEGSKA (reference sequence). Trimming shortened V by 5 bases and J by 0 bases, and 11 bases separated the two germline ends. CDR3 size: 14 residues. The CDR3 reads CSAQGGSSYNEQFF. In nucleotides, the CDR3 is TGCAGTGCTCAGGGCGGTAGCTCCTACAATGAGCAGTTCTTC.

This clonotype was found many times. The rearrangement joins TRBV20-1 to TRBJ1-1, with D unclear. CDR1 and CDR2 from the germline V gene are DFQATT and SNEGSKA (reference sequence). V dropped 2 bases and J dropped 7 bases, with 8 bases sitting between them. The CDR3 spans 11 residues. This chain's CDR3 is CSARLEYEAFF. DNA of the CDR3: TGCAGTGCTAGACTTGAGTATGAAGCTTTCTTT.

This clonotype was seen many times. The DNA for the CDR3 is TGCGCCAGCAGTGACCACAACACTGAAGCTTTCTTT. Its protein product is CASSDHNTEAFF. V and J are TRBV10-1 and TRBJ1-1, with D uncertain. V shed 3 bases and J shed 2 bases, with 4 bases lying between them. Per the germline V gene, CDR1 is WNHNN and CDR2 is SYGVQD (reference sequence). This CDR3 spans 12 amino acids.

This clonotype turned up a few times. At one of its ends the junction is not consistent with the germline gene, which may arise from a read error. This rearrangement joins TRBV4-3 to TRBJ2-1, with D possibly called TRBD1 or TRBD2 (5 bases each). The CDR3 contains 15 residues. The germline V gene has CDR1 LGHNA and CDR2 YSLEER. The CDR3 coding sequence is TGCGCCAGCAACCAACAGACTGGGGGATCTGATGAGCAGTTCTTC. Amino acid sequence: CASNQQTGGSDEQFF.

There are many counts of this clonotype. The junction shows a germline mismatch at one end, possibly a read error. The chain combines TRBV7-7 with TRBJ2-3; 7 positions match TRBD1. The CDR3 loop spans 13 amino acids. Germline CDR1 is SSHAT and CDR2 is FNYEAQ (reference sequence). The CDR3 reads CASSRGSRDTQYF. The CDR3 DNA reads as TGTGCTAGCAGCAGGGGGAGTAGGGATACGCAGTATTTT.

The chain joins TRBV4-3 to TRBJ2-5, with 11 bases aligning to TRBD2. The CDR3 spans 15 residues. The germline CDR1 and CDR2 sequences are LGHNA and YSLEER. Losses at the gene ends were 5 bases for V and 5 bases for J; bases not matched to a gene: 7. DNA of the CDR3: TGCGCCAGCAGCTTTAGCGGGGGGGCCTATGAGACCCAGTACTTC. This codes for CASSFSGGAYETQYF.

The table lists this clonotype with a few counts. J is TRBJ1-6 and V is TRBV4-2, with no clear D. The CDR3 sequence is 15 residues long. Trimming took 4 bases from V and 10 from J, leaving 17 bases between them. Per the germline V gene, CDR1 is LGHNA and CDR2 is YNFKEQ. Here the CDR3 DNA reads TGTGCCAGCAGCCCCGGAACCCGAGGAGGATCACCCCTCCACTTT. It codes for CASSPGTRGGSPLHF.

This clonotype was seen repeatedly, ten times or more. J is TRBJ2-7 and V is TRBV12-3 or TRBV12-4; D might be TRBD1 (5 bases). There are 13 residues in the CDR3. The V end was cut by 1 base, the J end by 4 bases, with 8 bases between. The CDR3 DNA follows: TGTGCCAGCAGTTTAGGCAGGGTTTACGAGCAGTACTTC. The encoded protein is CASSLGRVYEQYF.

This clonotype came up many times. This sequence joins TRBV10-3 and TRBJ2-1; 9 nucleotides align to TRBD2. The germline V gene has CDR1 ENHRY and CDR2 SYGVKD. V gave up 5 bases and J gave up 0 bases; unmatched junction bases: 5. The CDR3 has 16 residues. In nucleotides, the CDR3 is TGTGCCATCAGTAATAATAGCGGGGGCTCCTACAATGAGCAGTTCTTC. This sequence encodes CAISNNSGGSYNEQFF.

This clonotype showed up just a few times. CDR3 region: CATSRMGQRTNEKLFF. The DNA of the CDR3 is TGTGCCACCAGCAGGATGGGACAAAGAACTAATGAAAAACTGTTTTTT. This rearrangement joins TRBV15 to TRBJ1-4; a possible D gene is TRBD1 (6 bases). Germline values: CDR1 LNHNV, CDR2 YYDKDF (reference sequence). Trimming removed 3 bases at V and 1 base at J, with 12 bases between. The CDR3 covers 16 residues.

J is TRBJ1-1 and V is TRBV12-3 or TRBV12-4; D perhaps matches TRBD1 (6 bases). The V end was cut by 6 bases, the J end by 5 bases, with 16 bases between. This CDR3 contains 14 residues. The CDR3 sequence: CASRATGGGTEAFF. In nucleotides, the CDR3 is TGTGCCAGCAGGGCGACAGGAGGGGGTACTGAAGCTTTCTTT.

The chain is built from TRBV4-3 and TRBJ2-3; D perhaps matches TRBD2 (6 bases). Per germline, CDR1 LGHNA and CDR2 YSLEER. The CDR3 covers 19 residues. V gave up 0 bases and J gave up 0 bases, with 19 bases separating them. The CDR3 DNA sequence: TGCGCCAGCAGCCAAGAAAGAGGGACTCAATACTCTAGCACAGATACGCAGTATTTT. Translating it yields CASSQERGTQYSSTDTQYF.

The sample holds a few counts of this clonotype. The chain uses TRBV7-2 and TRBJ2-3; TRBD2 agrees at 11 bases. J gave up 4 bases and V 4 bases, and 10 bases lay outside the gene matches. Germline assignment: CDR1 SGHTA and CDR2 FQGNSA. This CDR3 is built from 17 residues. CDR3 in amino acids: CASSSIGSGGAADTQYF. The DNA of the CDR3 is TGTGCCAGCAGCTCAATAGGTAGCGGGGGGGCAGCAGATACGCAGTATTTT.